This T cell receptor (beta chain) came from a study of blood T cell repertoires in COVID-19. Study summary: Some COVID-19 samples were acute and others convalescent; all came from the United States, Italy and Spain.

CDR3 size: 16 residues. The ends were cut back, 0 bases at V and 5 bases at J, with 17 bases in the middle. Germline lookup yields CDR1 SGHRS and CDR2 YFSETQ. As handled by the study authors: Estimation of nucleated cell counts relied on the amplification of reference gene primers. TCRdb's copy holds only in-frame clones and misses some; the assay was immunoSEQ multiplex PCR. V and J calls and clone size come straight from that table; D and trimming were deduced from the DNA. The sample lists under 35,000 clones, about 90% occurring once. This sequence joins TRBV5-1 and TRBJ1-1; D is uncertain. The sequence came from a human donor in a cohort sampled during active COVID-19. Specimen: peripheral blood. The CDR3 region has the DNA TGCGCCAGCAGCTTGGTAGAGGCCAGAAGAAAGACTGAAGCTTTCTTT. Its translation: CASSLVEARRKTEAFF.